This TCR beta chain is drawn from a study of shared clonotypes between healthy human individuals. This table comes from immunoSEQ multiplex PCR, and its TCRdb copy is limited to in-frame clones, with some not included. The data hold hundreds of thousands of clones, with more than 75% observed a single time. This clone has a count of ten or more. Its cognate antigen is unknown. The study's findings and limits: A few donors had about 5% of their naive CD4 clonotypes in common. Sampling was confined to blood; repertoires within tissues likely differ. Compared with clonotypes that all four donors shared, non-shared clonotypes had lower generation probabilities.

The CDR3 consists of 17 residues. The germline V gene has CDR1 MNHEY and CDR2 SMNVEV (reference sequence). The V end lost 1 base, the J end lost 1 base, and 15 bases lay between the germline ends. Sequenced input: memory CD8+ T cells sorted from blood. The subset here: CD45RO+ cells pooled with CCR7-negative TemRA cells. The chain combines TRBV27 with TRBJ2-3; D call uncertain. The sequence was obtained from a young man in good health. The CDR3 coding sequence is TGTGCCAGCAGTTTATTTAAGGGTCAAGGTGGCACAGATACGCAGTATTTT. Translating it yields CASSLFKGQGGTDTQYF.